This T cell receptor (beta chain) was identified in a study of T cell responses to AZD1222 COVID-19 vaccine. Study-wide points: Only a handful of people who got AZD1222 tested seropositive at baseline. A mostly white British donor set with more females was recruited, and clonal diversity was possibly underestimated.

The protocol was immunoSEQ multiplex PCR, while the TCRdb copy is restricted to in-frame clones and leaves out a portion. The sample shows 200,000 or so clones, almost 95% of them seen only once. Concerning this clone: Its matching antigen is unknown.

Germline V gene data show CDR1 as MDHEN and CDR2 as SYDVKM. The CDR3 contains 15 residues. Trimming took off 6 bases at V and 2 bases at J, with 17 bases between the two ends. Sequencing used peripheral blood, obtained on day 0 of AZD1222 vaccination. The chain employs TRBV28 and TRBJ2-7, with D possibly matching TRBD2 (6 bases). The clonotype was recovered from an adult in good health. CDR3 coding DNA: TGTGCCAGCAGAGGCGCGGGGCAGGTAACCTACGAGCAGTACTTC. This gives the protein CASRGAGQVTYEQYF.